Each of the 18 T cell receptor beta chains below was sequenced from the same sample in a study of T-cell reconstitution after alpha-beta-depleted transplantation in children. For TCRbeta, the library was prepared with unique molecular identifiers. Each CDR3 protein is one row after TCRdb ran MiXCR on the PCR reads. The repertoire holds hundreds of thousands of distinct CDR3 sequences, roughly 17% seen once, with just under 30% in the top ten. The sample consisted of PBMCs, mostly from graft donor cells, taken 360 days after TCRalphabeta/CD19-depleted stem cell transplant. The receptors shown here come from a boy less than two years old who had a stem cell transplant for Wiskott-Aldrich syndrome, so the T cells may come from the graft donor.

V and J are TRBV20-1 and TRBJ2-7; no definite D call. Per the germline V gene, CDR1 is DFQATT and CDR2 is SNEGSKA (reference sequence). The CDR3 consists of 12 residues. The ends were cut back, 3 bases at V and 0 bases at J, with 6 bases in the middle. This CDR3 is CSASKDSYEQYF. CDR3 sequence (DNA): TGCAGTGCTAGTAAGGACTCCTACGAGCAGTACTTC.

The chain uses TRBV20-1 and TRBJ2-2; 13 bases agree with TRBD2. There are 16 residues in the CDR3. Germline CDR1 and CDR2: DFQATT and SNEGSKA (reference sequence). V was clipped by 0 bases and J by 7 bases; unmatched bases: 5. As DNA, the CDR3 is TGCAGTGCTAGAGATAGGACTAGCGGGAGATACGGGGAGCTGTTTTTT. Protein sequence: CSARDRTSGRYGELFF.

DNA for the CDR3: TGTGCCAGCAGTGATTTACAGGGTGGTAGGGAGCAGTACTTC. The encoded protein is CASSDLQGGREQYF. The chain links TRBV2 to TRBJ2-7; D might be TRBD1 (6 bases). The CDR3 sequence is 14 residues long. Germline V gene data show CDR1 as SNHLY and CDR2 as FYNNEI. Trimming took 3 bases from V and 7 from J, leaving 16 bases between them.

This clonotype has only a few counts. This rearrangement joins TRBV5-6 to TRBJ2-3, with D maybe TRBD2 (5 bases). Germline lookup yields CDR1 SGHDT and CDR2 YYEEEE. The V end lost 6 bases, the J end lost 0 bases, and 20 bases lay between the germline ends. The CDR3 consists of 17 residues. The CDR3 coding sequence is TGTGCCAGCACCCCGGGATTTCCGGGATTTAGCACAGATACGCAGTATTTT. Encoded protein: CASTPGFPGFSTDTQYF. Using reference TRBV5-6 and TRBJ2-3 for the parts outside the CDR3, the full variable domain is DAGVTQSPTHLIKTRGQQVTLRCSPKSGHDTVSWYQQALGQGPQFIFQYYEEEERQRGNFPDRFSGHQFPNYSSELNVNALLLGDSALYLCASTPGFPGFSTDTQYFGPGTRLTVL.

This clonotype was recorded a few times. The chain has TRBV2 and TRBJ1-2; 8 nucleotides agree with TRBD1. After removal of 6 bases from V and 5 bases from J, the junction contained 11 bases not matched to a gene. Germline-derived CDR1 and CDR2 are SNHLY and FYNNEI. CDR3 size: 15 residues. The CDR3 sequence is CASRPGQALSYGYTF. In nucleotides, the CDR3 is TGTGCCAGCAGGCCGGGACAGGCGTTATCATATGGCTACACCTTC.

This clonotype was seen a handful of times. V gene TRBV6-2 or TRBV6-3 combines with J gene TRBJ2-1; tentatively, D is TRBD1 or TRBD2 (6 bases each). CDR3 length: 14 amino acids. The germline CDR1 and CDR2 sequences are MNHEY and SVGEGT. Trimming cost V 2 bases and J 5 bases, with 10 bases left between them. This chain's CDR3 is CASSYRGRDNEQFF. CDR3 DNA: TGTGCCAGCAGTTACCGGGGGCGAGACAATGAGCAGTTCTTC.

This clonotype was found many times. The chain uses TRBV20-1 and TRBJ2-1, with D tentatively TRBD1 or TRBD2 (5 bases each). Trimming stripped 0 bases from V and 4 bases from J, with 19 bases between. Looked up from germline, CDR1 is DFQATT and CDR2 is SNEGSKA (reference sequence). The CDR3 runs to 17 residues. The CDR3 DNA is TGCAGTGCTAGAGATCGGCGGCAGGGACGATTTTACAATGAGCAGTTCTTC. It is translated as CSARDRRQGRFYNEQFF.

This clonotype was found once. The V gene is TRBV6-1, the J gene TRBJ2-6, with D uncertain. This CDR3 is 15 amino acids long. Germline V CDR1 and CDR2: MNHNS, SASEGT. V was clipped by 0 bases and J by 2 bases, with 5 bases between them. CDR3 region: CASSEAQPGANVLTF. The CDR3 DNA is TGTGCCAGCAGTGAAGCGCAGCCTGGGGCCAACGTCCTGACTTTC.

V and J are TRBV28 and TRBJ1-4, with TRBD1 matching over 7 bases. The J segment lost 2 bases and the V segment lost 5 bases, leaving 5 bases of the junction unmatched. CDR1 and CDR2 (germline): MDHEN, SYDVKM. CDR3 length: 15 amino acids. The CDR3 sequence is CASSTGQLTNEKLFF. The CDR3 bases are TGTGCCAGCAGTACGGGACAGCTCACTAATGAAAAACTGTTTTTT. Together with reference TRBV28 and TRBJ1-4, the CDR3 gives the full variable domain: DVKVTQSSRYLVKRTGEKVFLECVQDMDHENMFWYRQDPGLGLRLIYFSYDVKMKEKGDIPEGYSVSREKKERFSLILESASTNQTSMYLCASSTGQLTNEKLFFGSGTQLSVL.

This clonotype turned up a few times. The rearrangement uses TRBV7-9 and TRBJ2-5; TRBD2 matches 8 bases. CDR3 length: 16 amino acids. The ends lost 5 bases at V and 5 bases at J; junction bases unmatched: 13. CDR1 and CDR2 (germline): SEHNR, FQNEAQ (reference sequence). The CDR3 DNA reads TGTGCCAGCAGCCTTAGCGGGAAGCATGCCGGGGAGACCCAGTACTTC. The encoded protein is CASSLSGKHAGETQYF.

V is TRBV5-1 and J is TRBJ2-1; no clear D gene. The germline V gene has CDR1 SGHRS and CDR2 YFSETQ. CDR3 length equals 14 residues. The V gene lost 4 bases and the J gene lost 6 bases, with 14 bases spanning the gap. The CDR3 nucleotides are TGCGCCAGCAGCCCTATTCTCCGAATCAATGAGCAGTTCTTC. It specifies CASSPILRINEQFF.

J is TRBJ2-1 and V is TRBV6-2 or TRBV6-3; possible D gene TRBD2, 6 bases. The CDR3 is 17 residues long. Germline CDR1 reads MNHEY; CDR2 reads SVGEGT. V dropped 4 bases and J dropped 2 bases, with 18 bases sitting between them. The CDR3 loop reads CASSFGAGTLPYNEQFF. CDR3 sequence (DNA): TGTGCCAGCAGTTTCGGAGCCGGGACTCTCCCCTACAATGAGCAGTTCTTC.

This clonotype was observed a handful of times. CDR3 nucleotide sequence: TGTGCCAGCAGCTTAGAACCGGCCGGGGAGCTGTTTTTT. Encoded protein: CASSLEPAGELFF. This rearrangement joins TRBV7-2 to TRBJ2-2; no clear D. In germline, CDR1 is SGHTA, CDR2 FQGNSA. V lost 1 base, J lost 6 bases, and 6 bases lay in between. The CDR3 consists of 13 residues.

This clonotype was observed at least ten times. The gene calls are TRBV29-1 and TRBJ2-7; 10 nucleotides align to TRBD2. The CDR3 runs to 15 residues. Trimming removed 2 bases from V and 1 base from J; junction bases left unmatched: 5. Germline V gives CDR1 SQVTM, CDR2 ANQGSEA. CDR3 loop: CSVEKVAGGSYEQYF. The DNA of the CDR3 is TGCAGCGTTGAAAAGGTAGCGGGAGGATCCTACGAGCAGTACTTC.

The chain uses TRBV10-3 and TRBJ2-6; 12 nucleotides line up with TRBD1. V lost 0 bases and J lost 2; bases outside the gene matches: 2. CDR1 and CDR2 from the germline V gene are ENHRY and SYGVKD. The CDR3 length is 18 residues. The CDR3 spells CAISESGTGGTGANVLTF. The CDR3 DNA follows: TGTGCCATCAGTGAGTCCGGGACAGGGGGCACTGGGGCCAACGTCCTGACTTTC.

The CDR3 sequence: CASSYQSGSSTLDTQYF. The CDR3 region has the DNA TGTGCCAGCAGTTACCAAAGCGGGTCCTCGACGCTAGATACGCAGTATTTT. This chain uses TRBV6-5 with TRBJ2-3, with a possible D match to TRBD2 (6 bases). Trimming left V 2 bases short and J 5 bases short, with 20 bases between. Germline V gene data show CDR1 as MNHEY and CDR2 as SVGAGI. The CDR3 spans 17 residues.

This sequence joins TRBV5-1 and TRBJ1-5; 10 nucleotides align to TRBD1. The CDR3 is 17 amino acids. J lost 2 bases, V lost 4 bases, and 9 bases had no gene match. Per the germline V gene, CDR1 is SGHRS and CDR2 is YFSETQ. DNA for the CDR3: TGCGCCAGCAGCCTCCGGGACAGGGGCCGAGGCAATCAGCCCCAGCATTTT. It codes for CASSLRDRGRGNQPQHF.

This clonotype was detected many times. The gene calls are TRBV11-2 and TRBJ2-7; 8 bases map to TRBD1. V lost 5 bases to trimming and J lost 3 bases; unmatched junction nucleotides: 3. Germline lookup yields CDR1 SGHAT and CDR2 FQNNGV. The CDR3 is made up of 13 amino acids. The CDR3 coding sequence is TGTGCCAGCAGCGTCACAGGGGGCTACGAGCAGTACTTC. Translated: CASSVTGGYEQYF.